This T cell receptor beta chain originates from a study of sequential checkpoint blockade in melanoma. Treatment here: randomized to nivolumab then ipilimumab (arm A) or the reverse (arm B). Live CD3+CD8+ CD19− CD56− cells were sorted from PBMCs. Trimming took off 1 base at V and 3 bases at J, with 10 bases between the two ends. CDR3 length equals 14 residues. Germline CDR1 is LGHNA and CDR2 is YNFKEQ. Some clones are missing from TCRdb's copy, which holds only in-frame ones; the method was immunoSEQ multiplex PCR. The sample consists of 7,500 to 8,500 clones, under 80% of them appearing once. This sequence originates from a human patient with melanoma. Some clones in this sample may be carry-over from other donors' samples. Here the sequenced sample was CD8+ T cells sorted from blood (inferred from file names), taken from a patient given nivolumab and ipilimumab in sequence. The chain carries TRBV4-2 and TRBJ2-7, with D possibly TRBD2 on 5 matching bases. Here the CDR3 reads CASSQVTGDYEQYF. CDR3 coding DNA: TGTGCCAGCAGCCAAGTTACCGGGGACTACGAGCAGTACTTC.